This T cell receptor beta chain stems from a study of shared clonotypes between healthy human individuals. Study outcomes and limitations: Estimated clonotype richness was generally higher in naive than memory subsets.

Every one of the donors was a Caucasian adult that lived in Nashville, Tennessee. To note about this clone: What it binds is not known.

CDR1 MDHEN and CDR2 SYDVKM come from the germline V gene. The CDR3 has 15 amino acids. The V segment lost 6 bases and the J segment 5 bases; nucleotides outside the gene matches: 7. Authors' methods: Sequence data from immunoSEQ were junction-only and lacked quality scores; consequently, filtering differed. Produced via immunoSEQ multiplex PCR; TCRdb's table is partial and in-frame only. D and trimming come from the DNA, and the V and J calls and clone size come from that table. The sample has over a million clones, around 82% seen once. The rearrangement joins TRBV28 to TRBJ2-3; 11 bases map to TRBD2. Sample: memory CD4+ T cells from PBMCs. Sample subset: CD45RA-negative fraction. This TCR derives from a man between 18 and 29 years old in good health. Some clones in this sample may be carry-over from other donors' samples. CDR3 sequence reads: CASSLAGGGGDTQYF. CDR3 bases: TGTGCCAGCAGCCTAGCGGGAGGCGGAGGAGATACGCAGTATTTT.